Presented here are 27 T cell receptor beta chains from one specimen sequenced in a study of CD8 T cells in ankylosing spondylitis. TCRdb recomputed calls from the 5' RACE reads with MiXCR, one row per CDR3 protein. This sample carries around 890,000 distinct CDR3 sequences, about 12% of them seen once, and the ten largest clones take just over 0.5%. Their target antigens are unknown. Regarding the study as a whole: Typical of ankylosing spondylitis blood, it appeared, was a TCR beta motif of seven to nine highly homologous variants.

Specimen: blood, either unsorted or a sorted T cell fraction (not recorded which). The origin of the receptors is a male donor with ankylosing spondylitis.

This clonotype was seen repeatedly, ten times or more. This chain connects TRBV20-1 to TRBJ2-7, with 10 nucleotides matching TRBD2. The length of the CDR3 is 13 residues. Looked up from germline, CDR1 is DFQATT and CDR2 is SNEGSKA (reference sequence). After removal of 6 bases from V and 3 bases from J, the junction contained 5 bases not matched to a gene. The CDR3 DNA reads as TGCAGTGCAAGCGGACTAGCGGTCTACGAGCAGTACTTC. It codes for CSASGLAVYEQYF.

This clonotype was counted at least ten times. This chain joins TRBV11-1 and TRBJ1-5; TRBD1 matches 9 bases. CDR3 length equals 18 residues. Germline CDR1 reads SGHAT; CDR2 reads FQDESV (reference sequence). J lost 0 bases, V lost 5 bases, and 11 bases had no gene match. The CDR3, as DNA: TGTGCCAGCAGCCCCCGTCCCTCGGGACAGGGTAGCAATCAGCCCCAGCATTTT. Translating gives CASSPRPSGQGSNQPQHF.

This clonotype came up a few times. The rearrangement uses TRBV20-1 and TRBJ2-1, with D possibly being TRBD1 (7 bases). Per germline, CDR1 DFQATT and CDR2 SNEGSKA (reference sequence). The CDR3 is made up of 14 amino acids. V lost 3 bases to trimming and J lost 2 bases, with 11 bases between them. Here the CDR3 reads CSASAGGTYNEQFF. The CDR3 DNA sequence: TGCAGTGCTAGCGCAGGGGGGACCTACAATGAGCAGTTCTTC.

The chain has TRBV9 and TRBJ2-1; 7 bases are shared with TRBD2. V shed 3 bases, J shed 8 bases, and the junction held 11 bases outside the gene matches. CDR3 length: 15 amino acids. From germline, CDR1 is SGDLS and CDR2 YYNGEE. The CDR3 nucleotides read TGTGCCAGCAGCGCCGTCGGGAGGCCGCGTGATGAGCAGTTCTTC. It encodes CASSAVGRPRDEQFF.

This clonotype was detected only a few times. The chain combines TRBV4-1 with TRBJ1-5; D gene uncertain. Germline V gene data show CDR1 as MGHRA and CDR2 as YSYEKL. The CDR3 consists of 13 residues. Trimming removed 2 bases at V and 5 bases at J, with 7 bases between. The CDR3 region is CASSQSEDQPQHF. CDR3 sequence (DNA): TGCGCCAGCAGCCAATCCGAAGATCAGCCCCAGCATTTT.

The rearrangement joins TRBV18 to TRBJ1-4, with a possible D match to TRBD1 (6 bases). CDR3 length equals 15 residues. Trimming removed 3 bases at V and 5 bases at J, with 13 bases between. Per germline, CDR1 KGHSH and CDR2 LQKENI. This chain's CDR3 is CASSPLGQGNEKLFF. The CDR3 DNA sequence: TGTGCCAGCTCACCGCTAGGCCAGGGGAATGAAAAACTGTTTTTT.

Concerning this clonotype: This may come from a read error, since a much larger clone is one base off. V is TRBV20-1 and J is TRBJ2-1; unclear D gene. The J call may be wrong; the DNA end is better matched by TRBJ2-7. Germline V gene data show CDR1 as DFQATT and CDR2 as SNEGSKA (reference sequence). This CDR3 spans 15 amino acids. CDR3 nucleotide sequence: TGCAGTGCTAGAGCACGATCAAGCTCCTACAATGAGCAGTACTTC. Translation: CSARARSSSYNEQYF.

This clonotype was found a few times. The V call is TRBV28, the J call TRBJ1-2; D may be TRBD1 (5 bases). V was cut by 7 bases and J by 4 bases, with 16 bases left in between. The CDR3 runs to 14 residues. From germline, CDR1 is MDHEN and CDR2 SYDVKM. CDR3 amino acids: CASTSGGSGYGYTF. The CDR3 nucleotides read TGTGCCAGCACCTCGGGGGGTTCGGGCTATGGCTACACCTTC.

This clonotype was observed a few times. This chain uses TRBV28 with TRBJ2-1; no clear D gene. Germline V lookup: CDR1 MDHEN, CDR2 SYDVKM. The length of the CDR3 is 12 residues. Trimming stripped 3 bases from V and 8 bases from J, with 8 bases between. The chain's CDR3 is CASSFTLDEQFF. The CDR3 DNA reads as TGTGCCAGCAGTTTCACCCTCGATGAGCAGTTCTTC.

This clonotype was counted at least ten times. The chain has TRBV4-2 and TRBJ2-7; D unclear. Germline V gene sequence: CDR1 LGHNA, CDR2 YNFKEQ. V lost 0 bases and J lost 2, with 8 bases in between. CDR3 length: 14 amino acids. CDR3 bases: TGTGCCAGCAGCCAAGAGGTCACAGCCTACGAGCAGTACTTC. Protein sequence: CASSQEVTAYEQYF.

This clonotype was counted between two and nine times. V and J are TRBV20-1 and TRBJ1-5, with D unresolved. The CDR3 consists of 14 residues. Germline V gene sequence: CDR1 DFQATT, CDR2 SNEGSKA (reference sequence). V gave up 3 bases and J gave up 2 bases, with 11 bases separating them. The DNA of the CDR3 is TGCAGTGCTAGGAGTAGGCCAGGCAATCAGCCCCAGCATTTT. Encoded protein: CSARSRPGNQPQHF.

This clonotype was found a few times. The chain is built from TRBV6-6 and TRBJ1-2; the D is unclear. CDR1 is MNHNY, CDR2 SVGAGI, per germline (reference sequence). Trimming cost V 3 bases and J 4 bases, with 9 bases left between them. CDR3 length: 13 amino acids. The CDR3 spells CASSYGRSYGYTF. Written as DNA, the CDR3 is TGTGCCAGCAGTTATGGCCGGAGCTATGGCTACACCTTC.

This chain connects TRBV6-1 to TRBJ2-7, with D hard to call. Germline V lookup: CDR1 MNHNS, CDR2 SASEGT. The CDR3 has 15 residues. V lost 2 bases, J lost 3 bases, and 14 bases lay in between. The CDR3 loop is CASSEQQPRHYEQYF. The DNA of the CDR3 is TGTGCCAGCAGTGAACAACAGCCCCGGCACTACGAGCAGTACTTC.

This clonotype was observed a few times. The V call is TRBV9, the J call TRBJ2-2, with 10 bases identical to TRBD1. Germline CDR1 SGDLS, CDR2 YYNGEE. This CDR3 comprises 16 residues. With V trimmed by 2 bases and J by 3 bases, 4 bases remained unmatched. CDR3 amino acids: CASSVGTGEDTGELFF. CDR3 nucleotides: TGTGCCAGCAGCGTCGGGACAGGGGAGGACACCGGGGAGCTGTTTTTT. The full variable domain, completed using reference TRBV9 and TRBJ2-2, is DSGVTQTPKHLITATGQRVTLRCSPRSGDLSVYWYQQSLDQGLQFLIQYYNGEERAKGNILERFSAQQFPDLHSELNLSSLELGDSALYFCASSVGTGEDTGELFFGEGSRLTVL.

This clonotype was recorded a few times. The V and J genes are TRBV4-3 and TRBJ2-7; TRBD2 might be the D (6 bases). CDR1 LGHNA and CDR2 YSLEER come from the germline V gene. The length of the CDR3 is 15 residues. Trimming removed 4 bases from V and 5 bases from J, with 18 bases in between. The CDR3 DNA sequence: TGCGCCAGCAGCCGGAATCCGGGACTGAGCAACGAGCAGTACTTC. Residues: CASSRNPGLSNEQYF.

V is TRBV5-6 and J is TRBJ2-5, with 8 nucleotides matching TRBD1. Per the germline V gene, CDR1 is SGHDT and CDR2 is YYEEEE. The CDR3 is made up of 15 amino acids. Trimming cost V 2 bases and J 5 bases; bases outside gene matches: 8. The CDR3: CASSFLVRGRETQYF. The CDR3 nucleotides read TGTGCCAGCAGCTTTCTGGTCAGGGGGCGGGAGACCCAGTACTTC.

This clonotype has at least ten counts. The chain employs TRBV7-9 and TRBJ2-7; D might be TRBD2 (6 bases). The V gene lost 5 bases and the J gene lost 5 bases, with 19 bases spanning the gap. Germline V gene sequence: CDR1 SEHNR, CDR2 FQNEAQ (reference sequence). The CDR3 has 15 amino acids. Here the CDR3 DNA reads TGTGCCAGCAGCCTCTGGGACTCCGAGATCAACGAGCAGTACTTC. It yields the protein CASSLWDSEINEQYF.

V is TRBV20-1 and J is TRBJ2-7; D may match TRBD1 or TRBD2 (6 bases each). Trimming left V 7 bases short and J 9 bases short, with 22 bases between. Per germline, CDR1 DFQATT and CDR2 SNEGSKA (reference sequence). This CDR3 contains 13 residues. CDR3 coding DNA: TGCAGTGGAAACCCCGGAGGGGGGAAGGGGCAGTACTTC. Translation: CSGNPGGGKGQYF.

The chain carries TRBV7-3 and TRBJ2-3, with TRBD2 matching 11 bases. After removal of 0 bases from V and 4 bases from J, the junction contained 0 bases not matched to a gene. This CDR3 region has 15 residues. Germline values: CDR1 SGHTA, CDR2 FQGTGA. Written as DNA, the CDR3 is TGTGCCAGCAGCTTAACTAGCGGGGGGGCAGATACGCAGTATTTT. Translating it yields CASSLTSGGADTQYF.

This clonotype turned up a few times. The V call is TRBV4-3, the J call TRBJ2-1, with 7 nucleotides matching TRBD2. The CDR3 length is 20 residues. The V gene's germline CDR1 is LGHNA and CDR2 YSLEER. Trimming took 4 bases from V and 0 from J; bases not matched to a gene: 18. CDR3 sequence reads: CASSPRIPSPSGNSYNEQFF. The DNA of the CDR3 is TGCGCCAGCAGCCCAAGGATCCCCAGTCCTAGCGGAAACTCCTACAATGAGCAGTTCTTC.

The chain carries TRBV11-2 and TRBJ1-2; unclear D gene. The V and J ends lost 4 bases and 0 bases respectively, with 12 bases between them. Germline values: CDR1 SGHAT, CDR2 FQNNGV. The CDR3 extends over 15 amino acids. In DNA form, the CDR3 reads TGTGCCAGCAGCTCTTACCCCGCGGCTAACTATGGCTACACCTTC. This translates into CASSSYPAANYGYTF.

This rearrangement joins TRBV7-9 to TRBJ1-4; 7 bases fit TRBD1. V was clipped by 5 bases and J by 7 bases; unmatched bases: 13. The CDR3 length is 16 residues. The germline V gene encodes CDR1 SEHNR and CDR2 FQNEAQ (reference sequence). This CDR3 reads CASSPPLRQGGEKLFF. In nucleotides, the CDR3 is TGTGCCAGCAGCCCCCCGCTCCGACAGGGAGGTGAAAAACTGTTTTTT.

The chain is built from TRBV5-5 and TRBJ2-5; TRBD2 matches 16 bases. Trimming removed 4 bases from V and 1 base from J; junction bases left unmatched: 7. CDR3 length: 18 residues. Germline V gives CDR1 SGHKS, CDR2 YYEKEE (reference sequence). The CDR3 region is CASSDGTSGRGAQETQYF. CDR3 nucleotides: TGTGCCAGCAGCGACGGGACTAGCGGGAGGGGGGCCCAAGAGACCCAGTACTTC. Full variable domain (remainder filled in from reference TRBV5-5 and TRBJ2-5): DAGVTQSPTHLIKTRGQQVTLRCSPISGHKSVSWYQQVLGQGPQFIFQYYEKEERGRGNFPDRFSARQFPNYSSELNVNALLLGDSALYLCASSDGTSGRGAQETQYFGPGTRLLVL.

This clonotype was recorded a few times. The chain employs TRBV27 and TRBJ1-2; the D is unclear. CDR1 is MNHEY, CDR2 SMNVEV, per germline (reference sequence). Between the trimmed V and J ends, which lost 3 bases and 7 bases, there was a span of 15 bases. The CDR3 runs 14 residues. The CDR3 sequence is CASSFSRGELGYTF. CDR3 bases: TGTGCCAGCAGTTTCTCCCGCGGGGAACTTGGCTACACCTTC.

The V call is TRBV5-1, the J call TRBJ2-1; 14 bases are shared with TRBD2. J gave up 4 bases and V 3 bases, and 3 bases lay outside the gene matches. CDR3 length equals 16 residues. CDR1 SGHRS and CDR2 YFSETQ come from the germline V gene. CDR3 in amino acids: CASSYGLAGGYNEQFF. The CDR3, as DNA: TGCGCCAGCAGCTATGGACTAGCGGGGGGTTACAATGAGCAGTTCTTC.

The chain employs TRBV18 and TRBJ2-1; 9 positions agree with TRBD1. CDR3 length equals 15 residues. V lost 3 bases, J lost 10 bases, and 10 bases stayed unmatched. Germline V CDR1 and CDR2: KGHSH, LQKENI. Here the CDR3 reads CASSPGAGQGREQFF. The CDR3 DNA follows: TGTGCCAGCTCACCTGGTGCGGGACAGGGAAGGGAGCAGTTCTTC.

V is TRBV29-1 and J is TRBJ2-3; D is ambiguous. Per the germline V gene, CDR1 is SQVTM and CDR2 is ANQGSEA. Between the trimmed V and J ends, which lost 6 bases and 6 bases, there was a span of 16 bases. The CDR3 runs to 13 residues. CDR3 bases: TGCAGCGTGGAGACTTTGTTCGTGGATACGCAGTATTTT. This gives the protein CSVETLFVDTQYF.